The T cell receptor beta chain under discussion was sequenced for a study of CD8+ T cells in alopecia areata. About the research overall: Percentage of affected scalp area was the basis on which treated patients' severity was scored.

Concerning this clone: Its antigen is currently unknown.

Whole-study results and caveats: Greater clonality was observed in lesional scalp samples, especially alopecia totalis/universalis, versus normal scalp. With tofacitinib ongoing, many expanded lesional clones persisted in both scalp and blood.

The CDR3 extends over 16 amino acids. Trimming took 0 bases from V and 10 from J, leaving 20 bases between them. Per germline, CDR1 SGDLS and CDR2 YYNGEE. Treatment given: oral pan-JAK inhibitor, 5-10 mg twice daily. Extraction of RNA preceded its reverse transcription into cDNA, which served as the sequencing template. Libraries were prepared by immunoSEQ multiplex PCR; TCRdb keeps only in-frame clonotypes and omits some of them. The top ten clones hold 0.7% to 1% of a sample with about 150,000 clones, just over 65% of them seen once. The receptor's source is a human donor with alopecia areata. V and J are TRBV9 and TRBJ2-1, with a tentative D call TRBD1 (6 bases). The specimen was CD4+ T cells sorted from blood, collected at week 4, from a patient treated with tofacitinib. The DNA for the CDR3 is TGTGCCAGCAGCGTAGACTCAGGGGATTCCCCTCGAGAGCAGTTCTTC. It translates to CASSVDSGDSPREQFF.